This T cell receptor beta chain comes out of a study of molecular identifiers for immune sequencing clone quantification. In the study overall: In replicates, RNA from approximately 20,000 or 100,000 naive CD8 cells was divided five ways and four parts were sequenced.

The CD8+CD4-CCR7+CD45RA+ phenotype defined the sorted naive CD8 T cells. Overall study results and limits: Same-barcode identical TCR molecules could make highly expanded clones look smaller than they are.

TCR libraries were built in bulk with a published protocol and specific TCR primers. Using its own MiXCR run on the PCR reads, TCRdb lists one record per CDR3 protein. The table includes 400,000 to 600,000 distinct CDR3 sequences, about a fifth detected once. Concerning this clonotype itself: The antigen is undetermined. A much larger clonotype is one base distant, so this may be a read error.

The germline gives CDR1 MNHEY, CDR2 SVGAGI. The CDR3 is 16 residues long. This clonotype was sampled from a human donor in good health. Some libraries in this study had Jurkat cell RNA spiked in. The sample was naive CD8+ T cells from blood, with Jurkat cell RNA spiked in. As for subset: FACS-sorted CD8+CD4-CCR7+CD45RA+ naive T cells. The rearrangement joins TRBV6-5 to TRBJ2-3; D is undetermined. The DNA for the CDR3 is TGTGCCGGCAGTTACTCGAGAGTCACTAGCACAGATACGCAGTATTTT. This translates into CAGSYSRVTSTDTQYF.